This T cell receptor beta chain is drawn from a study of blood T cells in healthy people across ages. Using a J-beta primer mix together with a sample-barcoded 5' primer, a second PCR was run for roughly 6 to 12 cycles. TCRdb reprocessed the 5' RACE reads with MiXCR, giving one entry per CDR3 protein. Of some 1.5 million distinct CDR3 sequences listed, over 25% are singletons. Germline V gene lookup returns CDR1 SEHNR and CDR2 FQNEAQ (reference sequence). V lost 5 bases and J lost 4, with 22 bases in between. This CDR3 is 17 amino acids long. This clonotype has more than one count but fewer than ten. Its antigen is not identified. Every sample yielded at least 6 million isolated PBMCs. Notes on the study in general: Naive T cell percentage and TCR beta diversity correlated strongly. Because sorting was not performed, PBMCs prevented conclusive naive versus antigen-experienced comparison. The authors considered diversity estimates from one million T cells to be underestimates.

The receptor's source is a woman aged 30 to 39 in good health. The source material was blood. The chain joins TRBV7-9 to TRBJ2-3; maybe TRBD2 (7 bases). The DNA of the CDR3 is TGTGCCAGCAGCCCGCAAGGGGGGGCTGATTCCCCAGATACGCAGTATTTT. Protein: CASSPQGGADSPDTQYF.